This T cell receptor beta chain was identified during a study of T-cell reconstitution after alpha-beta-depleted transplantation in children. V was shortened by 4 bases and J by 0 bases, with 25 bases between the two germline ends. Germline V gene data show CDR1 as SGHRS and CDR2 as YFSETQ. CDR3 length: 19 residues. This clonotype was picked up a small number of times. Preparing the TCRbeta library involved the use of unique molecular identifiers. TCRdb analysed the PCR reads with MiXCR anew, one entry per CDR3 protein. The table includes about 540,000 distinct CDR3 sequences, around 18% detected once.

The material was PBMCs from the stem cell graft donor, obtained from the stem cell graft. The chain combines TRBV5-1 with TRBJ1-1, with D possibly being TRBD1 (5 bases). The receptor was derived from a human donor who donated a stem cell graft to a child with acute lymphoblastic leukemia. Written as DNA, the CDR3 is TGCGCCAGCAGCGTAACCGACGGTGCAGGGAACCTCCTGAACACTGAAGCTTTCTTT. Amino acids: CASSVTDGAGNLLNTEAFF.